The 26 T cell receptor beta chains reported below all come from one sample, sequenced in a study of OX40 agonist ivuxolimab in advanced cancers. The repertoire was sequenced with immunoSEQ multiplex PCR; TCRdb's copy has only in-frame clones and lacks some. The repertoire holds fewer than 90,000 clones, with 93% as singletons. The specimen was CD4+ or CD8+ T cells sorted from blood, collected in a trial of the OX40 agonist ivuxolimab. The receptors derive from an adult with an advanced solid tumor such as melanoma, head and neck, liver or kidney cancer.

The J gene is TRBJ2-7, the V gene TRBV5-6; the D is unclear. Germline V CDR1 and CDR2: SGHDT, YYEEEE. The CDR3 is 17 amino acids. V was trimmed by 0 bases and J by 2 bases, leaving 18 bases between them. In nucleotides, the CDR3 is TGTGCCAGCAGCTTGGAGTCCGGCTGGCAGGACGCCTACGAGCAGTACTTC. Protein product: CASSLESGWQDAYEQYF. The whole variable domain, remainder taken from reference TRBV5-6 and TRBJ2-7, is DAGVTQSPTHLIKTRGQQVTLRCSPKSGHDTVSWYQQALGQGPQFIFQYYEEEERQRGNFPDRFSGHQFPNYSSELNVNALLLGDSALYLCASSLESGWQDAYEQYFGPGTRLTVT.

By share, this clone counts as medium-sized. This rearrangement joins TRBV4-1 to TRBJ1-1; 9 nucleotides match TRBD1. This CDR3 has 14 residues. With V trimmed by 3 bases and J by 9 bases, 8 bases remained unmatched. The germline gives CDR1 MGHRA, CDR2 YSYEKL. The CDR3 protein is CASSHKTGGFKAFF. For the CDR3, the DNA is TGCGCCAGCAGCCACAAAACAGGGGGCTTTAAAGCTTTCTTT.

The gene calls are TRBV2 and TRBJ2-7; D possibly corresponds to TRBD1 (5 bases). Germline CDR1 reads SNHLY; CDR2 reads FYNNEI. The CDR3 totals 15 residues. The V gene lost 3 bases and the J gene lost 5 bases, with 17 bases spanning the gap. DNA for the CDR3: TGTGCCAGCAGTGAGGGGCCAGCCCTCCTGAACGAGCAGTACTTC. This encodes CASSEGPALLNEQYF.

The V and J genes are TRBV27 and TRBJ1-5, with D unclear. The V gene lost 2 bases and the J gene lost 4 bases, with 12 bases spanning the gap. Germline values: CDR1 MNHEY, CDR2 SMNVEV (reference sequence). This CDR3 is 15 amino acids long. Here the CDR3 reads CASSLGGLKNQPQHF. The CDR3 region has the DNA TGTGCCAGCAGTTTAGGTGGACTCAAGAATCAGCCCCAGCATTTT.

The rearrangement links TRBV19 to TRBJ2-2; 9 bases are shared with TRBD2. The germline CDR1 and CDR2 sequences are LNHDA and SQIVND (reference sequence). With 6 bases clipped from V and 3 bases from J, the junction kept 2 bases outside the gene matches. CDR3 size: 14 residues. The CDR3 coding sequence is TGTGCCAGTAGGGGACTAGCATACACCGGGGAGCTGTTTTTT. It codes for CASRGLAYTGELFF.

This chain's CDR3 is CASSFATGRYGYTF. The CDR3 DNA sequence: TGTGCCAGCAGTTTTGCGACAGGGCGGTATGGCTACACCTTC. The chain recombines TRBV27 with TRBJ1-2; 7 nucleotides agree with TRBD1. V lost 3 bases to trimming and J lost 5 bases; unmatched junction nucleotides: 6. Looked up from germline, CDR1 is MNHEY and CDR2 is SMNVEV (reference sequence). The CDR3 length is 14 residues.

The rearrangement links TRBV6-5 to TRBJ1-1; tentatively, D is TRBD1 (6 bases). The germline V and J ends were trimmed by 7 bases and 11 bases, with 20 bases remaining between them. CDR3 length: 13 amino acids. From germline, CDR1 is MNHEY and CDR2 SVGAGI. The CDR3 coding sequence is TGTGCCAGCACCCCCCCGGAAACAGGGTTGGCTTTCTTT. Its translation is CASTPPETGLAFF.

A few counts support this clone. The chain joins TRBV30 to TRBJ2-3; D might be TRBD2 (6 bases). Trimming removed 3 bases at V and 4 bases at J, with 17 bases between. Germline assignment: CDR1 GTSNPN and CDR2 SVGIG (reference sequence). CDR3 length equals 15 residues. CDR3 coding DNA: TGTGCCTGGAGGGATCTGGCGGGGCCCCCAGATACGCAGTATTTT. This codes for CAWRDLAGPPDTQYF.

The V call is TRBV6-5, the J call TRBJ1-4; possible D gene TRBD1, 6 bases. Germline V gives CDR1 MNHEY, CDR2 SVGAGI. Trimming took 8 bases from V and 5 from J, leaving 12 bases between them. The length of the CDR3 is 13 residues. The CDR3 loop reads CASQGTENEKLFF. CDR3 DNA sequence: TGTGCCAGCCAGGGGACCGAAAATGAAAAACTGTTTTTT.

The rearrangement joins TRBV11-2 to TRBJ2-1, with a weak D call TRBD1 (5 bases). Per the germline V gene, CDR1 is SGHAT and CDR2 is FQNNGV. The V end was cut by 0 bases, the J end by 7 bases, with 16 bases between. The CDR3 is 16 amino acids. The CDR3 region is CASSLEAGPLLNEQFF. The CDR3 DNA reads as TGTGCCAGCAGCTTAGAGGCAGGGCCCTTACTGAATGAGCAGTTCTTC.

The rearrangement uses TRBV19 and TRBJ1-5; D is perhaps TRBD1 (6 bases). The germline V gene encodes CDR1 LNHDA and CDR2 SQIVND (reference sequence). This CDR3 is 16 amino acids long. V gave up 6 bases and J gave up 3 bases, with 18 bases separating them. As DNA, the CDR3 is TGTGCCAGTAGCGTGGGTCAGGGGCCCATCAATCAGCCCCAGCATTTT. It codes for CASSVGQGPINQPQHF.

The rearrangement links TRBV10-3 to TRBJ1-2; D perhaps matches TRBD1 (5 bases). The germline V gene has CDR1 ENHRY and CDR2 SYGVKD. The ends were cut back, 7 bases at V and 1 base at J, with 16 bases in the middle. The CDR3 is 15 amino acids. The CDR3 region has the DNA TGTGCCATCATGAAAGGAGGGGAACTTAACTATGGCTACACCTTC. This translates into CAIMKGGELNYGYTF.

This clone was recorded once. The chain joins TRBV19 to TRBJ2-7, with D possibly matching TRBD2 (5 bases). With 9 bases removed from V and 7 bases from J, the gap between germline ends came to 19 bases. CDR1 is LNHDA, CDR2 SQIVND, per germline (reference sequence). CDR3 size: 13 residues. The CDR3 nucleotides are TGTGCCAGCCGTGGGGTCACCCGGAGGGAGCAGTACTTC. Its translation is CASRGVTRREQYF.

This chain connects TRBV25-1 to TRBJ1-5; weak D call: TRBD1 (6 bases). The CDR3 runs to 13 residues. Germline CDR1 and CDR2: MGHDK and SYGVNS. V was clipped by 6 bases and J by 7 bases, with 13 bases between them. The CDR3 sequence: CASSQGPGQPQHF. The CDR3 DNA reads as TGTGCCAGCAGCCAGGGGCCAGGGCAGCCCCAGCATTTT.

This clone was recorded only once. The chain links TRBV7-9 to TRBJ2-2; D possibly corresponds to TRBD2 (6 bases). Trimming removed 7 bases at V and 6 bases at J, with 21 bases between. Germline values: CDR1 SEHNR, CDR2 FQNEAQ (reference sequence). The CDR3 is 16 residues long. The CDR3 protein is CASISTGLSKSGELFF. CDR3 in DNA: TGTGCCAGCATTTCAACGGGACTTTCCAAGTCCGGGGAGCTGTTTTTT.

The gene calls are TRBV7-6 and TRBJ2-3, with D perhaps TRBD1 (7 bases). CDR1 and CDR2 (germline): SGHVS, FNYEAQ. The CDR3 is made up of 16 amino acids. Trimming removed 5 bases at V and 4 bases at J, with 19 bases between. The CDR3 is CASSEAPGGRADTQYF. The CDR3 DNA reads TGTGCCAGCAGCGAAGCTCCAGGGGGGCGGGCAGATACGCAGTATTTT. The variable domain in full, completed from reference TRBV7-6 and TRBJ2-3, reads GAGVSQSPRYKVTKRGQDVALRCDPISGHVSLYWYRQALGQGPEFLTYFNYEAQQDKSGLPNDRFSAERPEGSISTLTIQRTEQRDSAMYRCASSEAPGGRADTQYFGPGTRLTVL.

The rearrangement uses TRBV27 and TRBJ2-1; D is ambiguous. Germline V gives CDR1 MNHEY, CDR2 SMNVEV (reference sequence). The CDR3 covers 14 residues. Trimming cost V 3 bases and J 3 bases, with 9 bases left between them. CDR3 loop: CASSFYRLYNEQFF. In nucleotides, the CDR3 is TGTGCCAGCAGTTTTTATCGGCTCTACAATGAGCAGTTCTTC.

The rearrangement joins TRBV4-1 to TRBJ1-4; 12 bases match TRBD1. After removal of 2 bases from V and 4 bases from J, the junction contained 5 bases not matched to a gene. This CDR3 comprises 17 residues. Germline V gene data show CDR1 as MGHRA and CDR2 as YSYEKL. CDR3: CASSQPGQGAHNEKLFF. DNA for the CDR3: TGCGCCAGCAGCCAACCGGGACAGGGGGCCCATAATGAAAAACTGTTTTTT.

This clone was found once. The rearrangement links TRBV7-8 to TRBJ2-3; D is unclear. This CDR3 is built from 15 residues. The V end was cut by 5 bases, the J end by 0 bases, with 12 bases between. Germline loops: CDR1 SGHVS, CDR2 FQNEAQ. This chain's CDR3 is CASSPDTTSTDTQYF. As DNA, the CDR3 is TGTGCCAGCAGCCCCGACACAACGAGCACAGATACGCAGTATTTT.

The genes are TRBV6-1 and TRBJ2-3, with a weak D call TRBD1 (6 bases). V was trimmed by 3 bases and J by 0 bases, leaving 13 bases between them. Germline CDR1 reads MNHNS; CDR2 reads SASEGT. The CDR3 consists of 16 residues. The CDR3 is CASSDNRVRSTDTQYF. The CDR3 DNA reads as TGTGCCAGCAGTGACAACAGGGTGAGGAGCACAGATACGCAGTATTTT.

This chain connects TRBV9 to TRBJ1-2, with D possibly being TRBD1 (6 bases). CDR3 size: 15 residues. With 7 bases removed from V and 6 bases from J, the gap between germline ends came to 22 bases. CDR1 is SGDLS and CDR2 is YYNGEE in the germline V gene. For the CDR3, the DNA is TGTGCCAGCGCCCAGGGGAGGGGCCACTATGATGGCTACACCTTC. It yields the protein CASAQGRGHYDGYTF.

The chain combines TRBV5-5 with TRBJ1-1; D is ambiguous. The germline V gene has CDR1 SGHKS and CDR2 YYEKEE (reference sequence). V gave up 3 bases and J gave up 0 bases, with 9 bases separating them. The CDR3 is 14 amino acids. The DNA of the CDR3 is TGTGCCAGCAGCTCCAGCTATGTGAACACTGAAGCTTTCTTT. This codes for CASSSSYVNTEAFF.

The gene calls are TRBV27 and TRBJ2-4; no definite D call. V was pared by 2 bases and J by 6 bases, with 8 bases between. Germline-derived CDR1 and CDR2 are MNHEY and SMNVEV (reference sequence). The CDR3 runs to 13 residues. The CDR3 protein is CASSLSRINIQYF. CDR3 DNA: TGTGCCAGCAGTTTAAGCCGAATAAACATTCAGTACTTC.

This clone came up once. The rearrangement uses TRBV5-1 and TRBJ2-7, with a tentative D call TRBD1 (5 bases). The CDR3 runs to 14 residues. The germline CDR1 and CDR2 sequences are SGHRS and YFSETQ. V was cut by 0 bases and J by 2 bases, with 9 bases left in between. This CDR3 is CASSLGAGPYEQYF. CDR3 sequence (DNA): TGCGCCAGCAGCTTGGGGGCAGGGCCCTACGAGCAGTACTTC.

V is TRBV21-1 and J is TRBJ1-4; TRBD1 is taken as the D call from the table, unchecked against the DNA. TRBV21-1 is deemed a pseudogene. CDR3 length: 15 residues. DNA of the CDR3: TGTGCCAGCCTCAAGGTACAGGGGGATAATGAAAAACTGTTTTTT. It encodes CASLKVQGDNEKLFF.

For the CDR3, the DNA is TGTGCCAGCAGCCCGACAGGGGACGAGCAGTACTTC. Translated: CASSPTGDEQYF. V usage is TRBV7-9 and J usage is TRBJ2-7; 8 nucleotides match TRBD1. CDR1 is SEHNR and CDR2 is FQNEAQ in the germline V gene (reference sequence). The ends lost 5 bases at V and 5 bases at J; junction bases unmatched: 2. The CDR3 is made up of 12 amino acids.